A single sample is the source of the 32 T cell receptor beta chains below, sequenced in a study of siplizumab effects on memory and regulatory T cells. Data came from immunoSEQ multiplex PCR; TCRdb stores just in-frame clones and leaves some out. The sample includes over 45,000 clones, around 97% seen only once; the top ten take roughly 0.99%. Specimen: naive CD8+ T cells sorted from blood. The source is a human donor in good health.

V and J are TRBV7-9 and TRBJ2-3; D not certain. This CDR3 has 15 residues. Germline CDR1 SEHNR, CDR2 FQNEAQ (reference sequence). Trimming took 5 bases from V and 0 from J, leaving 12 bases between them. This CDR3 reads CASSPTLGSTDTQYF. CDR3 nucleotide sequence: TGTGCCAGCAGCCCGACACTGGGGAGCACAGATACGCAGTATTTT.

This chain links TRBV9 with TRBJ2-2; a possible D gene is TRBD2 (6 bases). The germline gives CDR1 SGDLS, CDR2 YYNGEE. Trimming cost V 3 bases and J 7 bases, with 10 bases left between them. CDR3 length: 13 amino acids. The CDR3 spells CASSGREYGELFF. In nucleotides, the CDR3 is TGTGCCAGCAGCGGGAGGGAGTACGGGGAGCTGTTTTTT.

This chain links TRBV7-8 with TRBJ2-3; maybe TRBD2 (5 bases). This CDR3 is built from 16 residues. The germline V gene encodes CDR1 SGHVS and CDR2 FQNEAQ. V dropped 5 bases and J dropped 1 base, with 16 bases sitting between them. CDR3 in DNA: TGTGCCAGCAGCGAGGAGGAGTTCACCGGCACAGATACGCAGTATTTT. This encodes CASSEEEFTGTDTQYF.

The sample holds one count of this clone. The chain is built from TRBV4-1 and TRBJ2-7, with 7 bases identical to TRBD1. The CDR3 spans 14 residues. V shed 4 bases, J shed 2 bases, and the junction held 5 bases outside the gene matches. Germline loops: CDR1 MGHRA, CDR2 YSYEKL. The CDR3 protein is CASSPRDSAYEQYF. The CDR3 bases are TGCGCCAGCAGCCCCCGGGACAGTGCCTACGAGCAGTACTTC.

The chain links TRBV6-5 to TRBJ2-5; D is unresolved. The germline CDR1 and CDR2 sequences are MNHEY and SVGAGI. The CDR3 is made up of 9 amino acids. The V end lost 8 bases, the J end lost 5 bases, and 3 bases lay between the germline ends. The CDR3 coding sequence is TGTGCCAGCGGGGAGACCCAGTACTTC. Its translation: CASGETQYF.

This chain joins TRBV14 and TRBJ2-3; no firm D call. This CDR3 comprises 15 residues. V was pared by 0 bases and J by 2 bases, with 9 bases between. Germline CDR1 and CDR2: SGHDN and FVKESK. The CDR3 bases are TGTGCCAGCAGCCAAGAGGAGTACTTCACAGATACGCAGTATTTT. Its translation: CASSQEEYFTDTQYF.

This clone was seen just once. This chain uses TRBV7-2 with TRBJ1-6; D ambiguous. Germline lookup yields CDR1 SGHTA and CDR2 FQGNSA. CDR3 length: 14 amino acids. V was clipped by 2 bases and J by 10 bases, with 12 bases between them. Here the CDR3 reads CASSLTRSDSPLHF. The CDR3 DNA reads TGTGCCAGCAGCTTAACCCGTAGTGACTCACCCCTCCACTTT.

This clone occurred once. The chain couples TRBV9 to TRBJ2-1, with D perhaps TRBD2 (6 bases). Germline CDR1 and CDR2: SGDLS and YYNGEE. V lost 0 bases and J lost 9, with 10 bases in between. The CDR3 loop spans 13 amino acids. CDR3 coding DNA: TGTGCCAGCAGCGTAGGAGCGGGTGGTGAGCAGTTCTTC. As protein: CASSVGAGGEQFF. The complete variable domain, with remaining parts taken from reference TRBV9 and TRBJ2-1, reads DSGVTQTPKHLITATGQRVTLRCSPRSGDLSVYWYQQSLDQGLQFLIQYYNGEERAKGNILERFSAQQFPDLHSELNLSSLELGDSALYFCASSVGAGGEQFFGPGTRLTVL.

The chain couples TRBV14 to TRBJ2-2; no clear D. Germline CDR1 and CDR2: SGHDN and FVKESK. Trimming left V 0 bases short and J 1 base short, with 9 bases between. The CDR3 has 16 amino acids. CDR3 nucleotide sequence: TGTGCCAGCAGCCAAGATCCCAGGCAGAACACCGGGGAGCTGTTTTTT. Translation gives CASSQDPRQNTGELFF.

This CDR3 reads CASSLGLIGEFF. In DNA form, the CDR3 reads TGTGCCAGCAGCTTAGGTCTCATTGGCGAGTTCTTC. This chain uses TRBV7-9 with TRBJ2-1, with D uncertain. CDR3 length equals 12 residues. Trimming took off 1 base at V and 14 bases at J, with 12 bases between the two ends. Germline CDR1 is SEHNR and CDR2 is FQNEAQ (reference sequence).

This sequence joins TRBV7-2 and TRBJ2-4, with 7 positions matching TRBD1. This CDR3 region has 16 residues. Germline V gene lookup returns CDR1 SGHTA and CDR2 FQGNSA. After removal of 5 bases from V and 8 bases from J, the junction contained 15 bases not matched to a gene. The CDR3 protein is CASSRPDRVNGDIQYF. The CDR3 bases are TGTGCCAGCAGCAGACCCGACAGGGTAAATGGGGACATTCAGTACTTC.

The CDR3 DNA reads TGCGCCAGCAGCCAAGATTTGCGGGAGGGCCTATTGGGTGAGCAGTTCTTC. Translated: CASSQDLREGLLGEQFF. The chain joins TRBV4-3 to TRBJ2-1, with 9 bases aligning to TRBD2. Germline loops: CDR1 LGHNA, CDR2 YSLEER. V shed 0 bases and J 9 bases; nucleotides not matched to a gene: 12. This CDR3 spans 17 amino acids.

This sequence joins TRBV5-5 and TRBJ2-7; D is perhaps TRBD1 or TRBD2 (5 bases each). The CDR3 contains 14 residues. V was pared by 4 bases and J by 2 bases, with 13 bases between. The V gene's germline CDR1 is SGHKS and CDR2 YYEKEE (reference sequence). The CDR3 region is CASSHDGAPYEQYF. CDR3 bases: TGTGCCAGCAGCCACGACGGGGCCCCCTACGAGCAGTACTTC.

The rearrangement links TRBV18 to TRBJ2-2; 10 bases match TRBD2. The CDR3 loop spans 17 amino acids. The J segment lost 5 bases and the V segment lost 3 bases, leaving 9 bases of the junction unmatched. The germline CDR1 and CDR2 sequences are KGHSH and LQKENI. The CDR3 DNA follows: TGTGCCAGCTCACCCCCTAGCGGGAGCCCCAGGACCGGGGAGCTGTTTTTT. It codes for CASSPPSGSPRTGELFF.

This sequence joins TRBV11-3 and TRBJ2-7, with D unclear. The CDR3 is 12 amino acids. V was cut by 5 bases and J by 6 bases, with 11 bases left in between. Per the germline V gene, CDR1 is SGHNT and CDR2 is YENEEA. CDR3: CASSEDLGEQYF. CDR3 DNA sequence: TGTGCCAGCAGCGAAGATCTTGGCGAGCAGTACTTC.

The V call is TRBV4-2, the J call TRBJ2-2; D remains ambiguous. Per germline, CDR1 LGHNA and CDR2 YNFKEQ. This CDR3 comprises 14 residues. Trimming removed 7 bases at V and 0 bases at J, with 9 bases between. The chain's CDR3 is CASNSPTNTGELFF. The DNA of the CDR3 is TGTGCCAGCAATTCCCCAACGAACACCGGGGAGCTGTTTTTT.

This clone appeared a single time. The gene calls are TRBV27 and TRBJ2-1; TRBD2 matches 7 bases. Per the germline V gene, CDR1 is MNHEY and CDR2 is SMNVEV (reference sequence). V lost 6 bases to trimming and J lost 4 bases; unmatched junction nucleotides: 9. The CDR3 runs to 15 residues. CDR3 DNA: TGTGCCAGCAGCCTAGCTGGGGGGGGGTACAATGAGCAGTTCTTC. Translating gives CASSLAGGGYNEQFF.

This clone was counted a single time. The chain is built from TRBV9 and TRBJ2-2; tentative D call: TRBD2 (6 bases). Germline CDR1 SGDLS, CDR2 YYNGEE. This CDR3 region has 12 residues. V dropped 7 bases and J dropped 2 bases, with 6 bases sitting between them. Here the CDR3 DNA reads TGTGCCAGCGGACTAAACACCGGGGAGCTGTTTTTT. This gives the protein CASGLNTGELFF.

This chain links TRBV5-4 with TRBJ2-2, with D hard to call. The germline gives CDR1 SGHNT, CDR2 YYREEE (reference sequence). The CDR3 has 12 amino acids. Trimming took 2 bases from V and 2 from J, leaving 1 base between them. CDR3 residues: CASSFNTGELFF. The CDR3 DNA reads TGTGCCAGCAGCTTTAACACCGGGGAGCTGTTTTTT.

CDR3 protein: CASSFPRATNQPQHF. The CDR3 DNA is TGTGCCAGCAGCTTCCCCCGGGCCACCAATCAGCCCCAGCATTTT. The chain is built from TRBV7-6 and TRBJ1-5; D is uncertain. Germline CDR1 is SGHVS and CDR2 is FNYEAQ. This CDR3 has 15 residues. The ends were cut back, 3 bases at V and 3 bases at J, with 12 bases in the middle.

This rearrangement joins TRBV5-1 to TRBJ1-2; 8 bases fit TRBD1. The junction had 4 bases not matched to a gene; V was cut back by 4 bases and J by 5 bases. CDR1 is SGHRS, CDR2 YFSETQ, per germline. This CDR3 is 13 amino acids long. CDR3 loop: CASSTGQGYGYTF. CDR3 DNA: TGCGCCAGCAGCACCGGACAGGGATATGGCTACACCTTC.

The CDR3 reads CASKGLEAFF. The CDR3 bases are TGTGCCAGCAAAGGGCTTGAGGCTTTCTTT. This chain links TRBV2 with TRBJ1-1; no clear D gene. Germline CDR1 SNHLY, CDR2 FYNNEI. The CDR3 has 10 amino acids. V was trimmed by 7 bases and J by 11 bases, leaving 11 bases between them.

The chain has TRBV28 and TRBJ2-1; the D is unclear. Trimming removed 2 bases at V and 0 bases at J, with 14 bases between. The length of the CDR3 is 17 residues. Per the germline V gene, CDR1 is MDHEN and CDR2 is SYDVKM. Here the CDR3 reads CASSLAGQLSSYNEQFF. The CDR3 region has the DNA TGTGCCAGCAGTTTAGCTGGCCAGCTGAGCTCCTACAATGAGCAGTTCTTC. Filled out from reference TRBV28 and TRBJ2-1, the complete variable domain reads DVKVTQSSRYLVKRTGEKVFLECVQDMDHENMFWYRQDPGLGLRLIYFSYDVKMKEKGDIPEGYSVSREKKERFSLILESASTNQTSMYLCASSLAGQLSSYNEQFFGPGTRLTVL.

V and J are TRBV7-6 and TRBJ1-1; the match to TRBD1 covers 7 bases. V was pared by 4 bases and J by 1 base, with 9 bases of the junction left unmatched. Germline V gives CDR1 SGHVS, CDR2 FNYEAQ. This CDR3 has 16 residues. CDR3: CASSSPLGQQNTEAFF. The CDR3 DNA sequence: TGTGCCAGCAGCTCACCACTGGGACAGCAGAACACTGAAGCTTTCTTT.

V gene TRBV6-5 combines with J gene TRBJ1-1; 7 positions agree with TRBD1. J gave up 4 bases and V 3 bases, and 2 bases lay outside the gene matches. Looked up from germline, CDR1 is MNHEY and CDR2 is SVGAGI. The CDR3 covers 13 residues. CDR3 nucleotide sequence: TGTGCCAGCAGTTATTCAGGGGGCACTGAAGCTTTCTTT. Translating gives CASSYSGGTEAFF.

The chain carries TRBV5-5 and TRBJ1-2; D unresolved. In germline, CDR1 is SGHKS, CDR2 YYEKEE (reference sequence). The CDR3 covers 13 residues. The germline V and J ends were trimmed by 2 bases and 8 bases, with 13 bases remaining between them. Here the CDR3 reads CASSLLGPNGYTF. The CDR3 DNA reads as TGTGCCAGCAGCTTACTAGGGCCCAACGGCTACACCTTC.

As DNA, the CDR3 is TGTGCCAGCAGCCAAGATCAAGAAGATGAAAAACTGTTTTTT. Its translation is CASSQDQEDEKLFF. The J gene is TRBJ1-4, the V gene TRBV4-2; D not resolved. Germline-derived CDR1 and CDR2 are LGHNA and YNFKEQ. With 0 bases removed from V and 6 bases from J, the gap between germline ends came to 8 bases. The CDR3 is made up of 14 amino acids.

The genes are TRBV6-5 and TRBJ2-2, with a possible D match to TRBD1 (5 bases). The CDR3 is 14 residues long. Germline V gene sequence: CDR1 MNHEY, CDR2 SVGAGI. The V gene lost 5 bases and the J gene lost 3 bases, with 10 bases spanning the gap. This CDR3 reads CASSLTGYTGELFF. The CDR3 coding sequence is TGTGCCAGCAGTCTCACAGGATACACCGGGGAGCTGTTTTTT.

The CDR3 region is CASSERQELLTDTQYF. The CDR3, as DNA: TGCGCCAGCAGCGAAAGACAGGAGTTACTAACAGATACGCAGTATTTT. The chain couples TRBV5-1 to TRBJ2-3, with a weak D call TRBD1 (6 bases). V lost 4 bases and J 3 bases, leaving 18 bases between the germline ends. This CDR3 is 16 amino acids long. Per germline, CDR1 SGHRS and CDR2 YFSETQ.

The V gene is TRBV7-9, the J gene TRBJ1-2; D gene uncertain. V was trimmed by 1 base and J by 6 bases, leaving 12 bases between them. Germline CDR1 is SEHNR and CDR2 is FQNEAQ (reference sequence). CDR3 length equals 14 residues. The CDR3 protein is CASSLGRAADGYTF. As DNA, the CDR3 is TGTGCCAGCAGCTTAGGTAGGGCGGCGGATGGCTACACCTTC. Full variable domain (rest looked up from reference TRBV7-9 and TRBJ1-2): DTGVSQNPRHKITKRGQNVTFRCDPISEHNRLYWYRQTLGQGPEFLTYFQNEAQLEKSRLLSDRFSAERPKGSFSTLEIQRTEQGDSAMYLCASSLGRAADGYTFGSGTRLTVV.

The chain links TRBV5-4 to TRBJ2-1; D is possibly TRBD2 (6 bases). Trimming cost V 3 bases and J 5 bases, with 12 bases left between them. CDR1 and CDR2 from the germline V gene are SGHNT and YYREEE (reference sequence). The CDR3 has 14 residues. DNA for the CDR3: TGTGCCAGCAGCTGGGGGACTGCGGACAATGAGCAGTTCTTC. Translated, it gives CASSWGTADNEQFF.

The V gene is TRBV4-2, the J gene TRBJ1-1; unclear D gene. V shed 1 base and J shed 3 bases, with 12 bases lying between them. In germline, CDR1 is LGHNA, CDR2 YNFKEQ. This CDR3 has 15 residues. The CDR3 protein is CASSQAGATHTEAFF. CDR3 DNA: TGTGCCAGCAGCCAAGCGGGAGCGACGCACACTGAAGCTTTCTTT.